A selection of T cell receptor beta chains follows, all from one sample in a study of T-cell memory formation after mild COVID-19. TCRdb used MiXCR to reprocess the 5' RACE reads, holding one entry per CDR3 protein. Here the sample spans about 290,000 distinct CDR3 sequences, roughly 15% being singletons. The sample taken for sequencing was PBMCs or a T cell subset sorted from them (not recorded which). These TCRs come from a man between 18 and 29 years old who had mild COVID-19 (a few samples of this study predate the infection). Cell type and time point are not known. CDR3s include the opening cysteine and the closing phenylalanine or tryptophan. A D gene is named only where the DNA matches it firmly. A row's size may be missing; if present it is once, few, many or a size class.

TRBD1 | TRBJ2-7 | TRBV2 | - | CASSERTGRAEQYF | TGTGCCAGCAGTGAAAGGACAGGGCGGGCCGAGCAGTACTTC
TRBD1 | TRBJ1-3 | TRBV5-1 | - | CASSPISGTDTSGNTIYF | TGCGCCAGCAGTCCAATCTCCGGGACAGATACCTCTGGAAACACCATATATTTT
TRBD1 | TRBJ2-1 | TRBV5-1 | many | CASSFSGTGNNEQFF | TGCGCCAGCAGCTTTTCCGGGACAGGGAACAATGAGCAGTTCTTC
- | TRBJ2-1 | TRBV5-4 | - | CASTWGAVMGNEQFF | TGTGCCAGCACTTGGGGAGCAGTAATGGGCAATGAGCAGTTCTTC
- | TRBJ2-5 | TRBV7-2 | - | CASSLELRGVQYF | TGTGCCAGCAGCTTAGAGCTGAGGGGGGTCCAGTACTTC
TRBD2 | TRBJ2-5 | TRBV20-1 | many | CSVSRLAGGQETQYF | TGCAGTGTCAGCCGACTAGCGGGGGGCCAGGAGACCCAGTACTTC
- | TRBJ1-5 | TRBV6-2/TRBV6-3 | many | CASSEPLSFNQPQHF | TGTGCCAGCAGTGAGCCCCTCTCCTTCAATCAGCCCCAGCATTTT
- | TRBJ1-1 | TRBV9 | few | CASSKHTANTEAFF | TGTGCCAGCAGCAAGCATACAGCGAACACTGAAGCTTTCTTT
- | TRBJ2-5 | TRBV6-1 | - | CASRRRERETQYF | TGTGCCAGCAGGCGGCGGGAACGAGAGACCCAGTACTTC
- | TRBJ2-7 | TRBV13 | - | CASSLQVDEQYF | TGTGCCAGCAGCTTACAGGTGGACGAGCAGTACTTC
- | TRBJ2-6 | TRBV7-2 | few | CASSFPLSGANVLTF | TGTGCCAGCAGCTTTCCACTCTCTGGGGCCAACGTCCTGACTTTC
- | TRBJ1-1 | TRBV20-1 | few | CSAKTPGQVNTEAFF | TGCAGTGCCAAGACCCCGGGACAAGTAAACACTGAAGCTTTCTTT
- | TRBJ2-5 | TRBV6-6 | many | CASSFGTSQETQYF | TGTGCCAGCAGTTTTGGGACTTCCCAAGAGACCCAGTACTTC
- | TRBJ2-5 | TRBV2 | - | CASSDETQYF | TGTGCCAGCAGTGATGAGACCCAGTACTTC
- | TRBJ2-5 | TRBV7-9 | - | CASSITGLQETQYF | TGTGCCAGCAGTATCACAGGTTTACAAGAGACCCAGTACTTC
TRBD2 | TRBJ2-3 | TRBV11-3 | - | CASSLGLAGERTDTQYF | TGTGCCAGCAGCTTAGGACTAGCGGGGGAACGCACAGATACGCAGTATTTT
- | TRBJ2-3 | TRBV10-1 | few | CASSDGGRADTQYF | TGCGCCAGCAGTGATGGGGGCCGAGCAGATACGCAGTATTTT
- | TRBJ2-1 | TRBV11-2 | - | CASSGGRGNEQFF | TGTGCCAGCAGCGGGGGCCGGGGGAATGAGCAGTTCTTC
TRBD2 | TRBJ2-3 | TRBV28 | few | CASHRRGAPDTQYF | TGTGCCAGCCATCGGCGGGGGGCACCAGATACGCAGTATTTT
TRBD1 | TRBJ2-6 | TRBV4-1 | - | CASSQDPGQGIPGANVLTF | TGCGCCAGCAGCCAAGATCCGGGACAGGGGATACCTGGGGCCAACGTCCTGACTTTC
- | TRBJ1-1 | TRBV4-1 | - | CASSQDPRVTEAFF | TGCGCCAGCAGCCAAGATCCCAGGGTCACTGAAGCTTTCTTT
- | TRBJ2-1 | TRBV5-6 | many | CASSKGGPYNEQFF | TGTGCCAGCAGTAAGGGGGGCCCCTACAATGAGCAGTTCTTC
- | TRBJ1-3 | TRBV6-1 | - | CASSGGQRNTIYF | TGTGCCAGCAGTGGCGGACAGAGAAACACCATATATTTT
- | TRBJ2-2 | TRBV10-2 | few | CASKPPGPTSGELFF | TGCGCCAGCAAACCACCCGGACCTACATCCGGGGAGCTGTTTTTT
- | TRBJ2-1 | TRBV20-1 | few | CSARRAASNEQFF | TGCAGTGCTAGGAGGGCCGCATCCAATGAGCAGTTCTTC
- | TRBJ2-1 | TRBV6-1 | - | CASSVGWGGPNEQFF | TGTGCCAGCAGTGTCGGGTGGGGGGGCCCCAATGAGCAGTTCTTC
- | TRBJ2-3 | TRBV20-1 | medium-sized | CSAFQGGPNTQYF | TGCAGTGCGTTCCAGGGGGGACCCAATACGCAGTATTTT
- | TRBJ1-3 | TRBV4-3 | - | CASSLVGSGNTIYF | TGCGCCAGCAGCCTCGTGGGCTCTGGAAACACCATATATTTT
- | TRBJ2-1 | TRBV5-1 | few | CASSFSDINEQFF | TGCGCCAGCAGCTTCAGTGACATCAATGAGCAGTTCTTC
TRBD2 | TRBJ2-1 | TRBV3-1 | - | CASSPLISGENEQFF | TGTGCCAGCAGTCCCCTGATTAGCGGGGAGAATGAGCAGTTCTTC
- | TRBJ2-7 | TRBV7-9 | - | CASSLAGRKYEQYF | TGTGCCAGCAGCTTAGCGGGACGGAAATACGAGCAGTACTTC
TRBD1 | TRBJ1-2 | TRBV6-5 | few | CASSPRDRGYGYTF | TGTGCCAGCAGTCCCCGGGACAGAGGATATGGCTACACCTTC
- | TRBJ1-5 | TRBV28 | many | CASSLAQGDQPQHF | TGTGCCAGCAGTTTGGCACAGGGAGATCAGCCCCAGCATTTT
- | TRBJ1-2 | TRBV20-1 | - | CSAPPRYPNYGYTF | TGCAGTGCCCCTCCGCGTTACCCTAACTATGGCTACACCTTC
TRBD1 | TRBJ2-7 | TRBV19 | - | CASSNSDRAVYEQYF | TGTGCCAGTAGTAACTCCGACAGGGCTGTCTACGAGCAGTACTTC
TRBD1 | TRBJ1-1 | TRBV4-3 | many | CASSQVGTGRRNTEAFF | TGCGCCAGCAGCCAAGTGGGGACAGGGCGGAGGAACACTGAAGCTTTCTTT
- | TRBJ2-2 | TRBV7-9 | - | CASSPRSVANTGELFF | TGTGCCAGCAGCCCCAGATCGGTCGCGAACACCGGGGAGCTGTTTTTT
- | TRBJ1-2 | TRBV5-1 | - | CASSLGQSIDGYTF | TGCGCCAGCAGCTTGGGACAGTCGATTGATGGCTACACCTTC
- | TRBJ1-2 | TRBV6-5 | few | CASSLRDREGYTF | TGTGCCAGCAGTTTAAGGGATCGTGAGGGCTACACCTTC
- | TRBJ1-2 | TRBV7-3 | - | CASSQGAPGYYGYTF | TGTGCCAGCAGCCAAGGGGCCCCAGGGTACTATGGCTACACCTTC
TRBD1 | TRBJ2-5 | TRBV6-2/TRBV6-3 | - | CASLKQGSPQETQYF | TGTGCCAGCCTGAAACAGGGGTCCCCACAAGAGACCCAGTACTTC